A selection of T cell receptor beta chains follows, all from one sample in a study of T cell responses to AZD1222 COVID-19 vaccine. Sequencing used immunoSEQ multiplex PCR; TCRdb keeps in-frame clones, though not all of them. The data hold about 190,000 clones, with 90% to 95% observed a single time. The sequenced sample was peripheral blood, obtained 28 days after the second dose of the MenACWY control vaccine. These receptors all come from an adult who received the MenACWY meningococcal vaccine as a control. Each CDR3 is given with its conserved first and last residue. Some rows have no size entry. The others give once, few or many, or a class for an expanded clone.

v_gene | abundance | len | CDR3aa
TRBV3-1/TRBV3-2 | once | 15 | CASSLNRLEGSEQYF
TRBV5-1 | . | 15 | CASSLGGQTNEKLFF
TRBV24-1 | . | 13 | CATRGGSTDTQYF
TRBV7-3 | . | 13 | CASSYGPQETQYF
TRBV5-1 | . | 14 | CASSAGQGAYGYTF
TRBV19 | few | 15 | CASSIENTAVYGYTF
TRBV9 | . | 13 | CASSVGRNTEAFF
TRBV6-5 | . | 12 | CASSSARYEQYF
TRBV6-5 | . | 12 | CASRTGGLGYTF
TRBV29-1 | . | 16 | CSPAGLAGEGADTQYF
TRBV24-1 | . | 15 | CATSDFGSGGYEQYF
TRBV30 | . | 14 | CAWSGLEGVPEAFF
TRBV6-5 | . | 13 | CASSVGTDLGYTF
TRBV30 | . | 17 | CAWSVRLMGTSSYEQYF
TRBV2 | . | 14 | CASGGQGRNYGYTF
TRBV28 | . | 16 | CASSSKSGLNTGELFF
TRBV29-1 | . | 12 | CSVERTYNEQFF
TRBV28 | . | 13 | CASSLWGQREWFF
TRBV6-2/TRBV6-3 | few | 15 | CASSAWTSYNSPLHF
TRBV19 | . | 13 | CASRRSLNNEQFF
TRBV30 | . | 14 | CAWSVQGTLGPQHF
TRBV28 | . | 15 | CASSSPGGFGYEQYF
TRBV3-1/TRBV3-2 | . | 13 | CASSQYMNTEAFF
TRBV4-2 | once | 15 | CASSQDGTGGEKLFF
TRBV7-9 | . | 16 | CASSLGVGAGNQPQHF
TRBV7-9 | . | 15 | CASSLGEGARNIQYF
TRBV14 | . | 15 | CASSQDVSGNEKLFF